The 20 T cell receptor beta chains presented below share a single source sample, sequenced in a study of shared T cell receptors in the human thymus. Profiled with immunoSEQ multiplex PCR; TCRdb holds only in-frame clones, not every one. The repertoire consists of hundreds of thousands of clones, with about 87% occurring once and the leading ten covering under 0.01%. These records were also assigned to another study, of human thymus T cells.

Material for sequencing was thymocytes. The receptors come from a boy younger than two with a congenital heart defect.

The rearrangement joins TRBV5-6 to TRBJ1-6, with TRBD1 identical over 7 bases. The germline CDR1 and CDR2 sequences are SGHDT and YYEEEE. The trim removed 2 bases at V and 0 bases at J, leaving 11 bases unmatched. The CDR3 covers 19 residues. The CDR3 protein is CASSLGQDGESSYNSPLHF. CDR3 nucleotide sequence: TGTGCCAGCAGCTTAGGACAGGACGGTGAAAGCTCCTATAATTCACCCCTCCACTTT. Full variable domain (missing parts from reference TRBV5-6 and TRBJ1-6): DAGVTQSPTHLIKTRGQQVTLRCSPKSGHDTVSWYQQALGQGPQFIFQYYEEEERQRGNFPDRFSGHQFPNYSSELNVNALLLGDSALYLCASSLGQDGESSYNSPLHFGNGTRLTVT.

The chain has TRBV9 and TRBJ1-6; D is undetermined. V was pared by 4 bases and J by 0 bases, with 11 bases between. Germline V gene lookup returns CDR1 SGDLS and CDR2 YYNGEE. The CDR3 spans 16 residues. CDR3 coding DNA: TGTGCCAGCAGCTTAAGACGGAGCTCCTATAATTCACCCCTCCACTTT. This encodes CASSLRRSSYNSPLHF.

Only a few counts were recorded for this clone. This chain connects TRBV7-6 to TRBJ2-7; 9 bases match TRBD1. This CDR3 spans 14 amino acids. V lost 3 bases, J lost 1 base, and 1 base stayed unmatched. Germline-derived CDR1 and CDR2 are SGHVS and FNYEAQ. The CDR3: CASSFGTGSYEQYF. The CDR3 nucleotides read TGTGCCAGCAGCTTTGGGACAGGGTCCTACGAGCAGTACTTC.

The chain recombines TRBV18 with TRBJ1-3, with TRBD1 as a possible D gene (6 bases). V was cut by 4 bases and J by 0 bases, with 10 bases left in between. The CDR3 consists of 15 residues. From germline, CDR1 is KGHSH and CDR2 LQKENI. The CDR3: CASSHREDSGNTIYF. The DNA of the CDR3 is TGTGCCAGCTCACACAGGGAAGACTCTGGAAACACCATATATTTT.

The chain combines TRBV5-1 with TRBJ2-3, with D perhaps TRBD2 (6 bases). With 3 bases removed from V and 5 bases from J, the gap between germline ends came to 10 bases. Per germline, CDR1 SGHRS and CDR2 YFSETQ. This CDR3 has 13 amino acids. CDR3 loop: CASSSEGRDTQYF. CDR3 DNA: TGCGCCAGCAGCTCGGAGGGCAGAGATACGCAGTATTTT.

The V gene is TRBV28, the J gene TRBJ2-2; D perhaps matches TRBD2 (6 bases). There are 14 residues in the CDR3. With 3 bases removed from V and 5 bases from J, the gap between germline ends came to 10 bases. Germline assignment: CDR1 MDHEN and CDR2 SYDVKM. The CDR3 loop is CASSFGGMTGELFF. The CDR3 region has the DNA TGTGCCAGCAGTTTTGGGGGGATGACCGGGGAGCTGTTTTTT.

This chain uses TRBV30 with TRBJ2-3, with D possibly matching TRBD1 (5 bases). The CDR3 is 12 residues long. Germline V lookup: CDR1 GTSNPN, CDR2 SVGIG (reference sequence). V was clipped by 5 bases and J by 6 bases, with 12 bases between them. CDR3 DNA sequence: TGTGCCTGGGATCATGGGGCTGATACGCAGTATTTT. It specifies CAWDHGADTQYF.

The chain carries TRBV28 and TRBJ1-1, with unresolved D. The CDR3 is 15 residues long. Trimming took 3 bases from V and 1 from J, leaving 12 bases between them. CDR1 and CDR2 from the germline V gene are MDHEN and SYDVKM. The CDR3 region is CASSLVRAGNTEAFF. CDR3 DNA sequence: TGTGCCAGCAGTTTGGTTCGGGCGGGGAACACTGAAGCTTTCTTT.

This chain joins TRBV28 and TRBJ2-7, with 7 bases lining up with TRBD1. Germline V gene sequence: CDR1 MDHEN, CDR2 SYDVKM. There are 14 residues in the CDR3. The J segment lost 6 bases and the V segment lost 5 bases, leaving 10 bases of the junction unmatched. The CDR3 sequence is CASSLSLTGSEQYF. In DNA form, the CDR3 reads TGTGCCAGCAGTCTATCCCTGACAGGGTCCGAGCAGTACTTC.

The chain employs TRBV7-9 and TRBJ1-4; D perhaps matches TRBD1 (5 bases). CDR3 size: 17 residues. The germline gives CDR1 SEHNR, CDR2 FQNEAQ (reference sequence). The V and J ends lost 4 bases and 0 bases respectively, with 15 bases between them. For the CDR3, the DNA is TGTGCCAGCAGCTCGCGGGGCAGACTCACAACTAATGAAAAACTGTTTTTT. Its protein is CASSSRGRLTTNEKLFF.

The CDR3 DNA reads TGTGCCAGCAGCTTAGGGGCAGGGATAAGTACAGATACGCAGTATTTT. Encoded protein: CASSLGAGISTDTQYF. The chain recombines TRBV7-8 with TRBJ2-3, with a possible D match to TRBD1 (5 bases). V was shortened by 1 base and J by 3 bases, with 14 bases between the two germline ends. CDR3 size: 16 residues. Looked up from germline, CDR1 is SGHVS and CDR2 is FQNEAQ.

This clone was recorded once. The CDR3 spells CASSRGLHPYNEQFF. CDR3 coding DNA: TGCGCCAGCAGCCGTGGACTTCACCCGTACAATGAGCAGTTCTTC. V gene TRBV5-1 combines with J gene TRBJ2-1; D may be TRBD2 (5 bases). Germline CDR1 and CDR2: SGHRS and YFSETQ. Trimming took 4 bases from V and 4 from J, leaving 15 bases between them. The CDR3 sequence is 15 residues long.

V is TRBV6-1 and J is TRBJ1-6; 10 bases fit TRBD1. V shed 2 bases, J shed 8 bases, and the junction held 9 bases outside the gene matches. Per germline, CDR1 MNHNS and CDR2 SASEGT. This CDR3 has 17 residues. CDR3 DNA: TGTGCCAGCAGTGAAAAACTCCCCGGGACAGGGGATTCACCCCTCCACTTT. Its protein is CASSEKLPGTGDSPLHF.

This clone showed up just a few times. CDR3 loop: CASSENTKQGHTIYF. The CDR3 nucleotides read TGCGCCAGCAGTGAGAACACGAAACAGGGACACACCATATATTTT. The chain uses TRBV10-2 and TRBJ1-3; D is perhaps TRBD1 (6 bases). V lost 2 bases to trimming and J lost 8 bases, with 16 bases between them. This CDR3 comprises 15 residues. Germline lookup yields CDR1 WSHSY and CDR2 SAAADI.

This clone appeared a single time. The gene calls are TRBV7-9 and TRBJ1-4; 7 positions agree with TRBD1. V gave up 5 bases and J gave up 6 bases; unmatched junction bases: 6. Germline loops: CDR1 SEHNR, CDR2 FQNEAQ (reference sequence). The CDR3 is made up of 14 amino acids. In DNA, the CDR3 is TGTGCCAGCAGCGCCAGGGGGAAAGATGAAAAACTGTTTTTT. It translates to CASSARGKDEKLFF.

This chain joins TRBV28 and TRBJ1-5; TRBD1 aligns across 7 bases. The V segment lost 5 bases and the J segment 7 bases; nucleotides outside the gene matches: 17. This CDR3 is built from 17 residues. CDR1 is MDHEN and CDR2 is SYDVKM in the germline V gene. The CDR3 sequence is CASSLPDRNHLWQPQHF. Written as DNA, the CDR3 is TGTGCCAGCAGTCTACCGGACAGGAATCACCTTTGGCAGCCCCAGCATTTT. The full variable domain, completed using reference TRBV28 and TRBJ1-5, is DVKVTQSSRYLVKRTGEKVFLECVQDMDHENMFWYRQDPGLGLRLIYFSYDVKMKEKGDIPEGYSVSREKKERFSLILESASTNQTSMYLCASSLPDRNHLWQPQHFGDGTRLSIL.

CDR3: CSVVRDSLPGAEAFF. CDR3 DNA sequence: TGCAGCGTCGTCCGGGACAGTTTGCCCGGGGCTGAAGCTTTCTTT. The rearrangement links TRBV29-1 to TRBJ1-1; 7 bases fit TRBD1. Germline-derived CDR1 and CDR2 are SQVTM and ANQGSEA. Trimming removed 6 bases from V and 6 bases from J; junction bases left unmatched: 16. There are 15 residues in the CDR3.

The rearrangement joins TRBV29-1 to TRBJ1-3; D gene ambiguous. V was pared by 6 bases and J by 4 bases, with 16 bases between. Germline V gene data show CDR1 as SQVTM and CDR2 as ANQGSEA. This CDR3 is built from 14 residues. The CDR3 DNA reads as TGCAGCGTGGGTGAGGAGGCAAGAGGAAACACCATATATTTT. Translation: CSVGEEARGNTIYF.

For this clone: Other nucleotide sequences in the sample specify the same CDR3. This sequence joins TRBV7-8 and TRBJ1-2, with a tentative D call TRBD1 (6 bases). Germline CDR1 SGHVS, CDR2 FQNEAQ. Trimming cost V 4 bases and J 2 bases, with 8 bases left between them. The CDR3 spans 13 residues. The CDR3 bases are TGTGCCAGCAGCTCGACAGGCAACTATGGCTACACCTTC. Protein product: CASSSTGNYGYTF.

The J gene is TRBJ1-2, the V gene TRBV4-3, with D unresolved. Trimming left V 1 base short and J 6 bases short, with 18 bases between. CDR3 length equals 16 residues. Germline-derived CDR1 and CDR2 are LGHNA and YSLEER. CDR3 bases: TGCGCCAGCAGCCAAGGGTGGGTTTCAGGCCCGGATGGCTACACCTTC. Its translation: CASSQGWVSGPDGYTF.